This is a list of T cell receptor beta chains from one sample in a study of T-cell memory formation after mild COVID-19. TCRdb re-called the 5' RACE reads with MiXCR, one entry per CDR3 protein. The sample gives about 500,000 distinct CDR3 sequences, about a fifth of which show up once; approximately 13% is in the top ten. Sequencing input: PBMCs or a T cell subset sorted from them (not recorded which). These receptors originate from an adult woman who had mild COVID-19 (a few samples of this study predate the infection). Cell type and time point are not known. Both conserved end residues are part of each CDR3. Fields, in order: J gene, D gene, clone size, V gene, CDR3 DNA, CDR3 protein. The D gene is left open where the match is weak. Size values are once, few and many counts, or a class for expanded clones, and some rows have none.

j_call: TRBJ2-2
d_call: -
clone_size: few
v_call: TRBV6-5
cdr3_nt: TGTGCCAGCAGTCCGCGGACCGCTCCCGGGGAGCTGTTTTTT
cdr3_aa: CASSPRTAPGELFF

j_call: TRBJ1-4
d_call: -
clone_size: -
v_call: TRBV12-3/TRBV12-4
cdr3_nt: TGTGCCAGCAGTTATGTATCAGCTAATGAAAAACTGTTTTTT
cdr3_aa: CASSYVSANEKLFF

j_call: TRBJ2-1
d_call: TRBD1
clone_size: few
v_call: TRBV7-2
cdr3_nt: TGTGCCAGCAGCTCCCTACAGGGGAAAGAGCAGTTCTTC
cdr3_aa: CASSSLQGKEQFF

j_call: TRBJ2-2
d_call: TRBD2
clone_size: many
v_call: TRBV11-2
cdr3_nt: TGTGCCAGCAGCTCCCAAAGAGAAAGCGGGAGGGCATCCGGGGAGCTGTTTTTT
cdr3_aa: CASSSQRESGRASGELFF

j_call: TRBJ2-2
d_call: TRBD2
clone_size: -
v_call: TRBV19
cdr3_nt: TGTGTCCTTAACCCGGGTCTAGCGGGAGGGCTTTGCTCGAACACCGGGGAGCTGTTTTTT
cdr3_aa: CVLNPGLAGGLCSNTGELFF

j_call: TRBJ2-6
d_call: -
clone_size: few
v_call: TRBV6-1
cdr3_nt: TGTGCCAGCAGGCTAGGGGGGTCTGGGGCCAACGTCCTGACTTTC
cdr3_aa: CASRLGGSGANVLTF

j_call: TRBJ2-7
d_call: TRBD2
clone_size: -
v_call: TRBV6-2/TRBV6-3
cdr3_nt: TGTGCCAGCAGTTATTCGCGACTAGCGAAAGACGAGCAGTACTTC
cdr3_aa: CASSYSRLAKDEQYF

j_call: TRBJ2-3
d_call: -
clone_size: -
v_call: TRBV5-8
cdr3_nt: TGTGCCAGCCCCATAGGACCGCTGTCTATGGTCGATACGCAGTATTTT
cdr3_aa: CASPIGPLSMVDTQYF

j_call: TRBJ2-1
d_call: TRBD2
clone_size: few
v_call: TRBV4-3
cdr3_nt: TGCGCCAGCAGCCCGACCCGGGGGGTTAAGCCCTGGGAGCAGTTCTTC
cdr3_aa: CASSPTRGVKPWEQFF

j_call: TRBJ1-1
d_call: TRBD1
clone_size: -
v_call: TRBV29-1
cdr3_nt: TGCAGCGTGTACAGGGGTGAAGCTTTCTTT
cdr3_aa: CSVYRGEAFF

j_call: TRBJ2-2
d_call: TRBD1
clone_size: -
v_call: TRBV19
cdr3_nt: TGTGCCAGTCATACAGGGGCCGGGGAGCTGTTTTTT
cdr3_aa: CASHTGAGELFF

j_call: TRBJ2-1
d_call: -
clone_size: -
v_call: TRBV6-5
cdr3_nt: TGTGCCAGCAGTTACTTCGGTGGGGGTTTTGTAAATGAGCAGTTCTTC
cdr3_aa: CASSYFGGGFVNEQFF

j_call: TRBJ2-1
d_call: -
clone_size: few
v_call: TRBV9
cdr3_nt: TGTGCCAGCAGCGTAAGTGGGACCCCTTGGGATGAGCAGTTCTTC
cdr3_aa: CASSVSGTPWDEQFF

j_call: TRBJ2-3
d_call: -
clone_size: few
v_call: TRBV6-5
cdr3_nt: TGTGCCAGCAGTTACACCAATCTAGCGACGCAGTATTTT
cdr3_aa: CASSYTNLATQYF

j_call: TRBJ2-7
d_call: -
clone_size: -
v_call: TRBV10-3
cdr3_nt: TGTGCCATCAGTGGACAATTTGGGACCTACGGTAAATACGAGCAGTACTTC
cdr3_aa: CAISGQFGTYGKYEQYF

j_call: TRBJ2-7
d_call: -
clone_size: -
v_call: TRBV18
cdr3_nt: TGTGCCAGCTCCGTTACTCACCTAAACTACGAGCAGTACTTC
cdr3_aa: CASSVTHLNYEQYF

j_call: TRBJ2-7
d_call: -
clone_size: few
v_call: TRBV4-2
cdr3_nt: TGTGCCAGCAGCCCACCATTATCCTACGAGCAGTACTTC
cdr3_aa: CASSPPLSYEQYF

j_call: TRBJ2-7
d_call: TRBD1
clone_size: -
v_call: TRBV27
cdr3_nt: TGTGCCAGCAGTTCGGGACAGGGCGTCGGCGAGCAGTACTTC
cdr3_aa: CASSSGQGVGEQYF

j_call: TRBJ2-7
d_call: TRBD2
clone_size: few
v_call: TRBV4-1
cdr3_nt: TGCGCCAGCACCCAAACTCAGACTAGCGGCTACGAGCAGTACTTC
cdr3_aa: CASTQTQTSGYEQYF

j_call: TRBJ1-5
d_call: TRBD1
clone_size: -
v_call: TRBV14
cdr3_nt: TGTGCCAGCAGCCAACCTGGACAGGATGGCGGTCAGCCCCAGCATTTT
cdr3_aa: CASSQPGQDGGQPQHF

j_call: TRBJ2-1
d_call: TRBD1
clone_size: -
v_call: TRBV7-3
cdr3_nt: TGTGCCAGCAGCATATTAGACAGGGCCGACAATGAGCAGTTCTTC
cdr3_aa: CASSILDRADNEQFF

j_call: TRBJ2-5
d_call: -
clone_size: few
v_call: TRBV7-2
cdr3_nt: TGTGCCAGCAGCCGTCAATTAGAGACCCAGTACTTC
cdr3_aa: CASSRQLETQYF

j_call: TRBJ1-5
d_call: -
clone_size: -
v_call: TRBV27
cdr3_nt: TGTGCCAGCAGTTTACGGGGGAGTGGATTTGGCGGCAATCAGCCCCAGCATTTT
cdr3_aa: CASSLRGSGFGGNQPQHF

j_call: TRBJ2-1
d_call: -
clone_size: -
v_call: TRBV6-6
cdr3_nt: TGTGCCAGCAGCCCTCCTCAAGCGCCCTACAATGAGCAGTTCTTC
cdr3_aa: CASSPPQAPYNEQFF

j_call: TRBJ1-1
d_call: -
clone_size: few
v_call: TRBV4-2
cdr3_nt: TGTGCCAGCAGCCAAGATAGACCCGGACCTGAAGCTTTCTTT
cdr3_aa: CASSQDRPGPEAFF

j_call: TRBJ2-7
d_call: -
clone_size: once
v_call: TRBV3-1
cdr3_nt: TGTGCCAGCAGCCAAGATGTGTCGGGATATAGCGAGCAGTACTTC
cdr3_aa: CASSQDVSGYSEQYF

j_call: TRBJ2-5
d_call: -
clone_size: -
v_call: TRBV7-3
cdr3_nt: TGTGCCAGCAGCTGGGAGGAAGACGGGACCCAGTACTTC
cdr3_aa: CASSWEEDGTQYF

j_call: TRBJ2-7
d_call: TRBD1
clone_size: -
v_call: TRBV20-1
cdr3_nt: TGCAGTGCAAGGGACAGGGACCTCTCCGAGCAGTACTTC
cdr3_aa: CSARDRDLSEQYF

j_call: TRBJ2-3
d_call: -
clone_size: -
v_call: TRBV24-1
cdr3_nt: TGTGCCACCAGGGGACCGGGGGCAGATACGCAGTATTTT
cdr3_aa: CATRGPGADTQYF

j_call: TRBJ2-1
d_call: -
clone_size: few
v_call: TRBV15
cdr3_nt: TGTGCCACCAGCTTCCGAACACTAGCCAGCTCCTACAATGAGCAGTTCTTC
cdr3_aa: CATSFRTLASSYNEQFF

j_call: TRBJ1-3
d_call: -
clone_size: few
v_call: TRBV5-1
cdr3_nt: TGCGCCAGCAGCAGGACAGAAGTATACTCTGGAAACACCATATATTTT
cdr3_aa: CASSRTEVYSGNTIYF